This is a list of T cell receptor beta chains from one sample in a study of CD8 T cells in ankylosing spondylitis. Using its own MiXCR run on the 5' RACE reads, TCRdb lists one record per CDR3 protein. The sample lists nearly 250,000 distinct CDR3 sequences, roughly 32% occurring once. The sample taken for sequencing was blood, either unsorted or a sorted T cell fraction (not recorded which). These receptors all come from a male donor with ankylosing spondylitis or in good health (not recorded which). The conserved cysteine and the conserved F or W are not part of the CDR3 here.

>TRBJ2-7|TRBV5-1
ASSRMTSGLYEQY
>TRBJ1-4|TRBV29-1
SVVGREETNEKLF
>TRBJ2-4|TRBV4-1
ASSLLGFPKNIQY
>TRBJ1-4|TRBV20-1
SARTDEKLF
>TRBJ1-3|TRBV7-2
ASSFRHSPGNTIY
>TRBJ2-3|TRBV3-1
ASSQVGLTPDTQY
>TRBJ2-2|TRBV4-2
ASSQAPSTGSTGELF
>TRBJ2-4|TRBV9
ASTPTTRSDIQY
>TRBJ2-1|TRBV29-1
SAYDPGTNEQF
>TRBJ2-7|TRBV11-1
ASSRQKLAGGPFYEQY
>TRBJ2-5|TRBV5-1
ASSLEGRHQPPETQY
>TRBJ1-2|TRBV7-2
ASSLEVGHGYT
>TRBJ2-7|TRBV20-1
SANAGTGIYEQY
>TRBJ2-7|TRBV6-1
ASSPWGQATSYEQY
>TRBJ2-2|TRBV6-5
ASSYSYNTGELF
>TRBJ2-1|TRBV29-1
SVGADSISNEQF
>TRBJ1-5|TRBV6-2/TRBV6-3
ASKGAPGASQPQH
>TRBJ2-7|TRBV27
ASSRTGITYEQY
>TRBJ2-7|TRBV5-1
ASSWENVPYEQY
>TRBJ2-4|TRBV20-1
SARASDLAKNIQY
>TRBJ2-7|TRBV10-3
AISESRQGRYEQY
>TRBJ2-1|TRBV12-3/TRBV12-4
ASSLAVLPEQF
>TRBJ2-1|TRBV5-1
ASSFGGTYNEQF
>TRBJ1-2|TRBV4-2
ASSQEDKGYT
>TRBJ1-5|TRBV4-1
ASSQGAGNQPQH
>TRBJ2-7|TRBV7-6
ASSTTGDNSYEQY
>TRBJ2-1|TRBV29-1
SVEAVAGGSYNEQF
>TRBJ2-3|TRBV9
AGSPGTSGTDTQY
>TRBJ1-1|TRBV6-5
ASSYRDLNTEAF
>TRBJ1-1|TRBV20-1
SADSGGQLGTEAF
>TRBJ2-5|TRBV7-7
ASSLGEWAHSQETQY
>TRBJ1-5|TRBV20-1
SAPTAGNSGQPQH
>TRBJ2-5|TRBV5-1
ASSSADIETQY
>TRBJ2-3|TRBV2
ASSSTLEGLAGTDTQY
>TRBJ2-5|TRBV15
ATSRAKIKIWTGGLETQY
>TRBJ1-3|TRBV7-9
ASSDGTGSGNTIY
>TRBJ2-1|TRBV10-3
AILMSSYNEQF
>TRBJ2-3|TRBV18
ASSRGGATDTQY
>TRBJ2-2|TRBV5-6
ASSLVGLAANTGELF
>TRBJ2-5|TRBV20-1
SARVVPLETQY
>TRBJ2-3|TRBV18
ASSPSYSGGSTDTQY
>TRBJ2-1|TRBV5-1
ASRVGDEQF
>TRBJ1-5|TRBV5-1
ASTAETVKPQH
>TRBJ2-1|TRBV5-1
ASSQGGGTYNEQF
>TRBJ2-3|TRBV7-6
ASSGTSGMADTQY
>TRBJ2-7|TRBV7-9
ASSDSPYEQY
>TRBJ2-7|TRBV27
ASSTSITGHPYEQY
>TRBJ2-3|TRBV9
ASSISVRGGRTDTQY
>TRBJ2-7|TRBV18
ASSPPGPGSYEQY
>TRBJ2-1|TRBV5-4
ASSRRGGSYNEQF
>TRBJ1-2|TRBV20-1
SARDFQATTPRGYT
>TRBJ2-7|TRBV6-5
ASSYSQGAEEQY
>TRBJ1-6|TRBV7-9
ASSRRMTGGESPLH
>TRBJ2-7|TRBV28
ASGLMDEQY
>TRBJ2-3|TRBV7-2
ASSITSGEADTQY
>TRBJ2-1|TRBV29-1
SVEDRRGWNEQF
>TRBJ1-2|TRBV12-3/TRBV12-4
ASSARGGDGYT
>TRBJ2-5|TRBV27
ASCQFAGETQY
>TRBJ1-2|TRBV28
ASIVRGVYT
>TRBJ2-7|TRBV6-5
ASSYSGGGAGEQY